Shown below are 16 T cell receptor beta chains from a single sample sequenced in a study of T-cell reconstitution after alpha-beta-depleted transplantation in children (dated by TCRdb to the mid-2010s). This specimen's treatment or condition label, per the study, means: allogeneic hematopoietic cell transplantation with graft depleted of TCRalphabeta T cells and CD19 B cells. To prepare the library, PCR was applied. Sequenced using an Illumina HiSeq 2500. TCR libraries were prepared with molecular barcoding, using unique molecular identifiers to normalize TCRbeta repertoire quantification. The public reads were reanalyzed by TCRdb: fastp trimming at Q25, MiXCR alignment, in-frame beta chains only. For every CDR3 protein sequence, its rows merge into one entry that carries the most common genes and DNA. The table for this sample lists some 120,000 distinct CDR3 sequences; about 9.6% of them were counted only once. The leading ten clones occupy around 24% of the sample.

Sequencing was performed on PBMCs, mostly from graft donor cells, taken 180 days after TCRalphabeta/CD19-depleted stem cell transplant. The receptors here all came from a girl less than two years old who had a stem cell transplant for combined immunodeficiency, so the T cells may come from the graft donor.

The rearrangement links TRBV11-1 to TRBJ2-2; the D gene is possibly TRBD1 (6 bases). Germline CDR1 is SGHAT and CDR2 is FQDESV (reference sequence). The germline V and J ends were trimmed by 3 bases and 5 bases, with 22 bases remaining between them. The CDR3 is 18 residues long. As DNA, the CDR3 is TGTGCCAGCAGCTTTAACCGAGGGACATTGAGGCGGACCGGGGAGCTGTTTTTT. Amino acids: CASSFNRGTLRRTGELFF.

The J gene is TRBJ2-7, the V gene TRBV20-1; 8 nucleotides line up with TRBD1. The CDR3 covers 14 residues. The germline CDR1 and CDR2 sequences are DFQATT and SNEGSKA (reference sequence). The V gene end was trimmed by 4 bases and the J gene end by 0 bases; junction bases not matched to a gene: 5. In DNA, the CDR3 is TGCAGTGCTAAAACCGGGACAGGCTCCTACGAGCAGTACTTC. Translation gives CSAKTGTGSYEQYF.

The chain combines TRBV12-3 or TRBV12-4 with TRBJ2-3, with no clear D. There are 14 residues in the CDR3. The germline V and J ends were trimmed by 5 bases and 3 bases, with 12 bases remaining between them. CDR3 coding DNA: TGTGCCAGCAGTCCGACATCACCGACAGATACGCAGTATTTT. Protein sequence: CASSPTSPTDTQYF.

The chain combines TRBV2 with TRBJ2-7; 11 nucleotides align to TRBD1. The CDR3 has 15 residues. The V gene's germline CDR1 is SNHLY and CDR2 FYNNEI. V lost 7 bases, J lost 0 bases, and 5 bases stayed unmatched. The CDR3: CASIRDRGSSYEQYF. CDR3 in DNA: TGTGCCAGCATTAGGGACAGGGGGAGCTCCTACGAGCAGTACTTC.

In its sample, this clonotype was seen many times. The rearrangement joins TRBV24-1 to TRBJ2-1; D is possibly TRBD1 (5 bases). With 7 bases removed from V and 0 bases from J, the gap between germline ends came to 12 bases. The V gene's germline CDR1 is KGHDR and CDR2 SFDVKD. The CDR3 extends over 15 amino acids. CDR3 DNA: TGTGCCACCAGAAGCAGGGAATACTCCTACAATGAGCAGTTCTTC. This gives the protein CATRSREYSYNEQFF.

This sequence joins TRBV6-6 and TRBJ2-7; a weak D match, TRBD1 (6 bases). The germline gives CDR1 MNHNY, CDR2 SVGAGI (reference sequence). The V and J ends lost 8 bases and 2 bases respectively, with 13 bases between them. This CDR3 comprises 13 residues. CDR3 amino acids: CASSRQETYEQYF. The CDR3 region has the DNA TGTGCCAGCTCGAGACAGGAGACCTACGAGCAGTACTTC.

This clonotype appeared many times. The rearrangement joins TRBV12-3 or TRBV12-4 to TRBJ2-7, with TRBD1 identical over 8 bases. V dropped 3 bases and J dropped 3; count of bases not matched to a gene: 1. This CDR3 contains 13 residues. The CDR3: CASSFGQGYEQYF. The CDR3 region has the DNA TGTGCCAGCAGTTTCGGACAGGGCTACGAGCAGTACTTC.

This clonotype was seen a handful of times. This chain uses TRBV5-1 with TRBJ2-1; 15 bases are shared with TRBD2. The CDR3 has 16 residues. The V and J ends lost 1 base and 5 bases, in that order; junction bases with no gene match: 1. CDR1 and CDR2 (germline): SGHRS, YFSETQ. CDR3 nucleotide sequence: TGCGCCAGCAGCTTGTGGACTAGCGGGAGGGACAATGAGCAGTTCTTC. This sequence encodes CASSLWTSGRDNEQFF.

The V and J genes are TRBV4-3 and TRBJ1-5, with D hard to call. The CDR3 is made up of 15 amino acids. CDR1 LGHNA and CDR2 YSLEER come from the germline V gene. V was pared by 1 base and J by 5 bases, with 12 bases between. As DNA, the CDR3 is TGCGCCAGCAGCCAAGTTTGGGCCCGCGATCAGCCCCAGCATTTT. It is translated as CASSQVWARDQPQHF.

The genes are TRBV12-3 or TRBV12-4 and TRBJ2-2; 7 bases line up with TRBD2. The V gene end was trimmed by 5 bases and the J gene end by 8 bases; junction bases not matched to a gene: 17. The CDR3 sequence is 17 residues long. In DNA form, the CDR3 reads TGTGCCAGCAGTCCTCGGACTAGAACTCCACTAGGTGGGGAGCTGTTTTTT. Translation: CASSPRTRTPLGGELFF.

The rearrangement links TRBV29-1 to TRBJ2-7, with D possibly being TRBD1 or TRBD2 (6 bases each). CDR3 length equals 12 residues. V gave up 6 bases and J gave up 5 bases, with 14 bases separating them. Looked up from germline, CDR1 is SQVTM and CDR2 is ANQGSEA. The DNA of the CDR3 is TGCAGCGTAGTACAGGGAGGAGACGAGCAGTACTTC. It is translated as CSVVQGGDEQYF.

This clonotype was counted many times. This chain links TRBV20-1 with TRBJ2-7, with D possibly called TRBD1 or TRBD2 (5 bases each). V lost 6 bases and J lost 0, with 12 bases in between. The CDR3 is 13 amino acids. Germline V gene sequence: CDR1 DFQATT, CDR2 SNEGSKA (reference sequence). The CDR3 DNA sequence: TGCAGTGCCGGGACGGGGAGCTCCTACGAGCAGTACTTC. Its translation is CSAGTGSSYEQYF.

Remarks on this clonotype: A much larger clone differs from this one at a single base, so this may be a read error. The rearrangement joins TRBV20-1 to TRBJ2-7, with D unresolved. Germline V gene sequence: CDR1 DFQATT, CDR2 SNEGSKA (reference sequence). The CDR3 is 13 amino acids. The chain's CDR3 is CSVRFGRIYEQYF. In nucleotides, the CDR3 is TGCAGTGTTAGATTCGGGCGGATCTACGAGCAGTACTTC.

This clonotype has a handful of counts. The chain carries TRBV29-1 and TRBJ1-2, with a tentative D call TRBD1 (6 bases). Trimming took off 3 bases at V and 2 bases at J, with 10 bases between the two ends. CDR3 length: 13 residues. The germline V gene encodes CDR1 SQVTM and CDR2 ANQGSEA. CDR3 nucleotide sequence: TGCAGCGTTGATATCGGGGGCAACTATGGCTACACCTTC. Translating gives CSVDIGGNYGYTF.

This clonotype was detected a few times. The V call is TRBV7-9, the J call TRBJ1-1; D is ambiguous. The CDR3 is made up of 16 amino acids. Germline-derived CDR1 and CDR2 are SEHNR and FQNEAQ (reference sequence). Between the trimmed V and J ends, which lost 5 bases and 0 bases, there was a span of 16 bases. In DNA form, the CDR3 reads TGTGCCAGCAGCAATGTGGGGTACCCTTTGAACACTGAAGCTTTCTTT. Protein sequence: CASSNVGYPLNTEAFF.

The genes are TRBV20-1 and TRBJ2-1; no reliable D call. CDR1 DFQATT and CDR2 SNEGSKA come from the germline V gene (reference sequence). There are 13 residues in the CDR3. Between the trimmed V and J ends, which lost 1 base and 12 bases, there was a span of 16 bases. The CDR3: CSARGGSPVGQFF. CDR3 in DNA: TGCAGTGCTAGAGGAGGAAGCCCTGTGGGGCAGTTCTTC.